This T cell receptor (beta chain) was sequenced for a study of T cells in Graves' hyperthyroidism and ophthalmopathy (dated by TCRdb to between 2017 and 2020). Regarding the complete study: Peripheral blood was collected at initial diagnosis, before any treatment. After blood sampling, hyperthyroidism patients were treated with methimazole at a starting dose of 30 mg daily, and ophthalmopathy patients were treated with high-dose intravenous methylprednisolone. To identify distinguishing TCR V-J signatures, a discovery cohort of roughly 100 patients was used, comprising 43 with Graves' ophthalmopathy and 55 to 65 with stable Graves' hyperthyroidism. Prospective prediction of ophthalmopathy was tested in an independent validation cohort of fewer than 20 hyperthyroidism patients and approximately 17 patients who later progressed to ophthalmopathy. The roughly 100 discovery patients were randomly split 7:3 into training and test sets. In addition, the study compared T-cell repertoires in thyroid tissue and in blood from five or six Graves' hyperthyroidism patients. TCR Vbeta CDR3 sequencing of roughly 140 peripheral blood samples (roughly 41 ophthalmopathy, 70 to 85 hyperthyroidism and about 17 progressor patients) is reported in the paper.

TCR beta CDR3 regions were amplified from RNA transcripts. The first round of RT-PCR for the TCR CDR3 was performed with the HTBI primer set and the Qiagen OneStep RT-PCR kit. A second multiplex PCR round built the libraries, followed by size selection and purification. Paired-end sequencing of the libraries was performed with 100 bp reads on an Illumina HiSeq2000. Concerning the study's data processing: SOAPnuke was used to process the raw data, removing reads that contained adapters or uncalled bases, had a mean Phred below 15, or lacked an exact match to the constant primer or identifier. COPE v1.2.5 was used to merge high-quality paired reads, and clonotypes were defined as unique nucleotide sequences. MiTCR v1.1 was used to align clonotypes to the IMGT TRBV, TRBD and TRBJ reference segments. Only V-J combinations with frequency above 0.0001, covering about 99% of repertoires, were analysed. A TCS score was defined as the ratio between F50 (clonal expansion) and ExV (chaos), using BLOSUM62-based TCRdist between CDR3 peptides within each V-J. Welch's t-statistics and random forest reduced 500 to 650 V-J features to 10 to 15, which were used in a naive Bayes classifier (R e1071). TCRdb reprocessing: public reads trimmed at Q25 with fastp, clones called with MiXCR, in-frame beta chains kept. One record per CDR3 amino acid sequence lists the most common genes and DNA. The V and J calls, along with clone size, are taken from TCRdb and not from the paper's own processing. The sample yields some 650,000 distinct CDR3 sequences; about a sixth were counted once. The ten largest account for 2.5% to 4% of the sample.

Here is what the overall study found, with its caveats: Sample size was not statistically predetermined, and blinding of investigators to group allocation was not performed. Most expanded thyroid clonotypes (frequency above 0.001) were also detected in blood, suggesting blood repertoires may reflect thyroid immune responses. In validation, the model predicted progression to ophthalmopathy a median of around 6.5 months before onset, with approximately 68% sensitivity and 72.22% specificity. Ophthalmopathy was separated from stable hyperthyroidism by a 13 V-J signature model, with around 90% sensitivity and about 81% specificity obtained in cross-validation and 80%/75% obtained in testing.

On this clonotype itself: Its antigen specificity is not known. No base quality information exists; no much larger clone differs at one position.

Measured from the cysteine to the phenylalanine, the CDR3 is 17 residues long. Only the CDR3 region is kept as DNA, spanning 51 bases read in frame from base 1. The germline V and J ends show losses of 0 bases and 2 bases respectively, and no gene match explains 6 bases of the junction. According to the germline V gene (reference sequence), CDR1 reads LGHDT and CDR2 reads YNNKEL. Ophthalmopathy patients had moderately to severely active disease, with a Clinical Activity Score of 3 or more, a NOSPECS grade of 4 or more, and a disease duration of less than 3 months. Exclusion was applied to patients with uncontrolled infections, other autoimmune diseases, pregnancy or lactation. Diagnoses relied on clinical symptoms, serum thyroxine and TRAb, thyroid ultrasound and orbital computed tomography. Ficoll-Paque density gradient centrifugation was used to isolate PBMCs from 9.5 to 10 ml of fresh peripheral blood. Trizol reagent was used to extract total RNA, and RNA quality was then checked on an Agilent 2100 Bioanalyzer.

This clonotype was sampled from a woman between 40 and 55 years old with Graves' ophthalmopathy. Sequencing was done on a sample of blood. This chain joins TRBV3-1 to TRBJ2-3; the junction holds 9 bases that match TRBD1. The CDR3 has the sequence CASSQDRDRANTDTQYF. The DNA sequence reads TGTGCCAGCAGCCAAGACCGGGACAGGGCAAACACAGATACGCAGTATTTT.